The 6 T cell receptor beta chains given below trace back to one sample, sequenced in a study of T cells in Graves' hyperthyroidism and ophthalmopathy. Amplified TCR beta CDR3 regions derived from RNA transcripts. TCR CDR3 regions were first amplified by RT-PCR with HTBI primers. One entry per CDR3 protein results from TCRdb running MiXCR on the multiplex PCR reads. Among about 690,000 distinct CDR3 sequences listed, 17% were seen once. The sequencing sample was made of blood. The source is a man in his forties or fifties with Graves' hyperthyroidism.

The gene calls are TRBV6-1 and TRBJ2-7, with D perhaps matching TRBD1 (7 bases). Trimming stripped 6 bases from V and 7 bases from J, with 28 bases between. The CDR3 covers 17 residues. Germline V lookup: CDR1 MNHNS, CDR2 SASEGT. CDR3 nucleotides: TGTGCCAGCAGCCCAGCCGGGGGTGCGTTCCTCAGGGGGGAGCAGTACTTC. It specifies CASSPAGGAFLRGEQYF.

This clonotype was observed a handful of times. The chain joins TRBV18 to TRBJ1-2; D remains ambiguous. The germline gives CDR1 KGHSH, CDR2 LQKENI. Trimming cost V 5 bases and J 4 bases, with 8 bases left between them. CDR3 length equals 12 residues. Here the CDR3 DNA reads TGTGCCAGCTCAGAGTCAGTCTATGGCTACACCTTC. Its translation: CASSESVYGYTF.

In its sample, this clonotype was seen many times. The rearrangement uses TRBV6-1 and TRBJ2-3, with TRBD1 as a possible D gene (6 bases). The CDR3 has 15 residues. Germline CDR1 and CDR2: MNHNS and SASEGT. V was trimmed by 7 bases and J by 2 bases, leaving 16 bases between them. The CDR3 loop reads CASIPRTASTDTQYF. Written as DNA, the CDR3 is TGTGCCAGCATCCCACGGACAGCCTCCACAGATACGCAGTATTTT.

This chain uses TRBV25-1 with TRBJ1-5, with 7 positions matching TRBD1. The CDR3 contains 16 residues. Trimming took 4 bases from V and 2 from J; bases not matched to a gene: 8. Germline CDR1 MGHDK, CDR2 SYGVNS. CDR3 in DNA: TGTGCCAGCAGTGGTCAACAGGGGAGGGGCAATCAGCCCCAGCATTTT. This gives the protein CASSGQQGRGNQPQHF.

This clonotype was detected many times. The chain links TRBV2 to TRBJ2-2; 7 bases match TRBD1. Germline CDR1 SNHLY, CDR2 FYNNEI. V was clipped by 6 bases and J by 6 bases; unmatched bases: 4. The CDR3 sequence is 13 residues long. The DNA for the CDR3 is TGTGCCAGCAGATATGGACAGGCCGGGGAGCTGTTTTTT. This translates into CASRYGQAGELFF.

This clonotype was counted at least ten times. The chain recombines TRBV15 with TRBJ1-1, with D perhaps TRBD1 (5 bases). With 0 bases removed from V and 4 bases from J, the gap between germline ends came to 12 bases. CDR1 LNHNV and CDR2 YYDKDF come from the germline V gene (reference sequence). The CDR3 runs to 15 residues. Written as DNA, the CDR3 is TGTGCCACCAGCAGAGATCTGGGAGGGGTCACTGAAGCTTTCTTT. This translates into CATSRDLGGVTEAFF. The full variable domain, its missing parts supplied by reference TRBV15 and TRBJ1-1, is DAMVIQNPRYQVTQFGKPVTLSCSQTLNHNVMYWYQQKSSQAPKLLFHYYDKDFNNEADTPDNFQSRRPNTSFCFLDIRSPGLGDTAMYLCATSRDLGGVTEAFFGQGTRLTVV.